One sample yielded the 27 T cell receptor beta chains listed below, sequenced in a study of lymphopenia after photon versus proton radiotherapy. The data were produced by immunoSEQ multiplex PCR, yet TCRdb's version contains in-frame clones alone and is incomplete. This sample has around 42,000 clones, with approximately 83% found just once. Sequenced material: peripheral blood, taken from a patient treated with photon-based radiotherapy. Receptor source: a man aged 35 to 55 with gastric cancer.

The V and J genes are TRBV27 and TRBJ1-4; D possibly corresponds to TRBD1 (5 bases). V was cut by 4 bases and J by 0 bases, with 9 bases left in between. CDR1 is MNHEY, CDR2 SMNVEV, per germline (reference sequence). The CDR3 consists of 15 residues. The CDR3 is CASSYVGATNEKLFF. The CDR3 DNA reads TGTGCCAGCAGTTACGTAGGGGCAACTAATGAAAAACTGTTTTTT.

This chain joins TRBV29-1 and TRBJ1-4; 8 nucleotides line up with TRBD1. V lost 8 bases and J lost 4; bases outside the gene matches: 12. Per germline, CDR1 SQVTM and CDR2 ANQGSEA. The CDR3 spans 15 residues. The CDR3 spells CSTVDRGLDNEKLFF. CDR3 in DNA: TGCAGCACCGTAGACAGGGGATTAGATAATGAAAAACTGTTTTTT. Full variable domain (rest looked up from reference TRBV29-1 and TRBJ1-4): SAVISQKPSRDICQRGTSLTIQCQVDSQVTMMFWYRQQPGQSLTLIATANQGSEATYESGFVIDKFPISRPNLTFSTLTVSNMSPEDSSIYLCSTVDRGLDNEKLFFGSGTQLSVL.

The CDR3 loop is CASSPMAGRNTDTQYF. The CDR3 region has the DNA TGTGCCAGCAGCCCTATGGCGGGGAGAAACACAGATACGCAGTATTTT. The rearrangement joins TRBV7-2 to TRBJ2-3; D may be TRBD2 (6 bases). Germline values: CDR1 SGHTA, CDR2 FQGNSA. Trimming left V 5 bases short and J 2 bases short, with 17 bases between. There are 16 residues in the CDR3.

The V and J genes are TRBV25-1 and TRBJ2-7; 9 bases fit TRBD1. The V segment lost 4 bases and the J segment 4 bases; nucleotides outside the gene matches: 8. The germline gives CDR1 MGHDK, CDR2 SYGVNS. CDR3 length: 15 amino acids. The CDR3 reads CASSVLRTGAYEQYF. CDR3 nucleotide sequence: TGTGCCAGCAGTGTTCTGAGGACAGGGGCGTACGAGCAGTACTTC.

The V gene is TRBV6-1, the J gene TRBJ1-4, with a weak D call TRBD1 (5 bases). Germline-derived CDR1 and CDR2 are MNHNS and SASEGT. V lost 4 bases, J lost 8 bases, and 20 bases lay in between. CDR3 length: 16 amino acids. CDR3 coding DNA: TGTGCCAGCAGTGGCCCACAGGCGATCGACCCAGAAAAACTGTTTTTT. Its translation is CASSGPQAIDPEKLFF.

The gene calls are TRBV9 and TRBJ2-1; no firm D call. The ends were cut back, 3 bases at V and 4 bases at J, with 14 bases in the middle. Germline values: CDR1 SGDLS, CDR2 YYNGEE. The CDR3 runs to 15 residues. CDR3 protein: CASSALVGNYNEQFF. For the CDR3, the DNA is TGTGCCAGCAGCGCCCTGGTGGGCAATTACAATGAGCAGTTCTTC.

The chain links TRBV5-4 to TRBJ1-2; D is possibly TRBD1 (5 bases). Between the trimmed V and J ends, which lost 3 bases and 4 bases, there was a span of 10 bases. The CDR3 length is 13 residues. Germline CDR1 and CDR2: SGHNT and YYREEE (reference sequence). The CDR3 bases are TGTGCCAGCAGCTCCTCCCAGGGCTATGGCTACACCTTC. It specifies CASSSSQGYGYTF.

Points on this clone: Other DNA sequences in this specimen translate into the identical CDR3. This chain connects TRBV6-5 to TRBJ1-2; D gene ambiguous. V shed 6 bases and J shed 6 bases, with 17 bases lying between them. The CDR3 is 14 residues long. Germline-derived CDR1 and CDR2 are MNHEY and SVGAGI. The CDR3 sequence: CASRDQGEFNGYTF. CDR3 coding DNA: TGTGCCAGCAGGGACCAAGGAGAGTTTAATGGCTACACCTTC.

The chain has TRBV2 and TRBJ1-6; D gene uncertain. CDR1 and CDR2 (germline): SNHLY, FYNNEI. V gave up 6 bases and J gave up 2 bases, with 17 bases separating them. The CDR3 has 17 amino acids. CDR3 nucleotides: TGTGCCAGCAGGCAACCGGACGGAGGCGCCTATAATTCACCCCTCCACTTT. As protein: CASRQPDGGAYNSPLHF.

The chain has TRBV19 and TRBJ1-2; a weak D match, TRBD1 (5 bases). This CDR3 is 15 amino acids long. Looked up from germline, CDR1 is LNHDA and CDR2 is SQIVND (reference sequence). Trimming removed 3 bases from V and 5 bases from J, with 16 bases in between. The CDR3 nucleotides read TGTGCCAGTAGTATGGTACAGCGGAGGGGTTATGGCTACACCTTC. Protein sequence: CASSMVQRRGYGYTF.

The genes are TRBV29-1 and TRBJ1-2; D uncertain. The V end was cut by 3 bases, the J end by 0 bases, with 8 bases between. The CDR3 runs 13 residues. The germline CDR1 and CDR2 sequences are SQVTM and ANQGSEA. CDR3 residues: CSVDDKSNYGYTF. The DNA for the CDR3 is TGCAGCGTTGACGACAAGTCTAACTATGGCTACACCTTC.

The chain is built from TRBV6-5 and TRBJ1-2, with 9 bases lining up with TRBD1. Germline V lookup: CDR1 MNHEY, CDR2 SVGAGI. CDR3 length: 15 amino acids. Trimming removed 2 bases from V and 8 bases from J; junction bases left unmatched: 9. The CDR3: CASSYGPGTGKGYTF. The DNA for the CDR3 is TGTGCCAGCAGTTACGGTCCCGGGACAGGGAAAGGCTACACCTTC.

The chain links TRBV18 to TRBJ2-2; 7 nucleotides agree with TRBD2. There are 15 residues in the CDR3. Germline V lookup: CDR1 KGHSH, CDR2 LQKENI. The V and J ends lost 6 bases and 0 bases, in that order; junction bases with no gene match: 4. The CDR3 protein is CASSLTSANTGELFF. CDR3 nucleotides: TGTGCCAGCTCGCTTACTAGCGCGAACACCGGGGAGCTGTTTTTT. Full variable domain (outside the CDR3, taken from reference TRBV18 and TRBJ2-2): NAGVMQNPRHLVRRRGQEARLRCSPMKGHSHVYWYRQLPEEGLKFMVYLQKENIIDESGMPKERFSAEFPKEGPSILRIQQVVRGDSAAYFCASSLTSANTGELFFGEGSRLTVL.

J is TRBJ1-4 and V is TRBV30, with D maybe TRBD1 (5 bases). Germline loops: CDR1 GTSNPN, CDR2 SVGIG (reference sequence). The CDR3 length is 14 residues. V was cut by 4 bases and J by 3 bases, with 12 bases left in between. The CDR3 sequence is CAWTQGASNEKLFF. CDR3 coding DNA: TGTGCCTGGACCCAAGGGGCCTCTAATGAAAAACTGTTTTTT.

The chain carries TRBV6-5 and TRBJ1-5; 7 nucleotides agree with TRBD1. The germline gives CDR1 MNHEY, CDR2 SVGAGI. With 5 bases clipped from V and 5 bases from J, the junction kept 3 bases outside the gene matches. CDR3 length equals 13 residues. This CDR3 reads CASSGDRYQPQHF. The CDR3 coding sequence is TGTGCCAGCAGTGGGGACAGATATCAGCCCCAGCATTTT.

DNA of the CDR3: TGCGCCAGCAGCTTGGGAACTCCTCCTGAAAAACTGTTTTTT. It is translated as CASSLGTPPEKLFF. The rearrangement uses TRBV5-1 and TRBJ1-4; no definite D call. V dropped 0 bases and J dropped 7 bases, with 10 bases sitting between them. CDR1 SGHRS and CDR2 YFSETQ come from the germline V gene. This CDR3 is built from 14 residues.

This chain connects TRBV7-3 to TRBJ2-3, with D possibly being TRBD2 (6 bases). The CDR3 length is 15 residues. The V and J ends lost 4 bases and 2 bases respectively, with 13 bases between them. Germline CDR1 is SGHTA and CDR2 is FQGTGA. The CDR3 spells CASSSRDSPTDTQYF. The CDR3 coding sequence is TGTGCCAGCAGCTCTCGGGACTCTCCCACAGATACGCAGTATTTT.

CDR3: CASKRNTEAFF. The CDR3 DNA is TGTGCCAGTAAGAGAAACACTGAAGCTTTCTTT. The rearrangement uses TRBV19 and TRBJ1-1; D remains ambiguous. V shed 7 bases and J shed 2 bases, with 5 bases lying between them. The CDR3 runs to 11 residues. The germline V gene has CDR1 LNHDA and CDR2 SQIVND (reference sequence). The variable domain in full, completed from reference TRBV19 and TRBJ1-1, reads DGGITQSPKYLFRKEGQNVTLSCEQNLNHDAMYWYRQDPGQGLRLIYYSQIVNDFQKGDIAEGYSVSREKKESFPLTVTSAQKNPTAFYLCASKRNTEAFFGQGTRLTVV.

The chain links TRBV7-3 to TRBJ2-2; perhaps TRBD1 as D (7 bases). Germline assignment: CDR1 SGHTA and CDR2 FQGTGA. CDR3 size: 15 residues. Trimming left V 2 bases short and J 3 bases short, with 10 bases between. CDR3 nucleotide sequence: TGTGCCAGCAGCTTAGGAGGGGGCCACACCGGGGAGCTGTTTTTT. Protein product: CASSLGGGHTGELFF.

V is TRBV5-1 and J is TRBJ2-1; 13 nucleotides agree with TRBD2. V gave up 4 bases and J gave up 4 bases; unmatched junction bases: 14. CDR1 and CDR2 from the germline V gene are SGHRS and YFSETQ. The CDR3 has 19 amino acids. This chain's CDR3 is CASSVGTSGTRILYNEQFF. In nucleotides, the CDR3 is TGCGCCAGCAGCGTCGGGACTAGCGGGACACGAATACTATACAATGAGCAGTTCTTC.

This clone has just one count. The genes are TRBV5-1 and TRBJ1-5, with D uncertain. In germline, CDR1 is SGHRS, CDR2 YFSETQ. The CDR3 sequence is 13 residues long. Trimming stripped 0 bases from V and 3 bases from J, with 4 bases between. CDR3 sequence reads: CASSLGSNQPQHF. The CDR3 DNA reads as TGCGCCAGCAGCTTGGGGTCCAATCAGCCCCAGCATTTT.

The genes are TRBV7-2 and TRBJ2-1; the match to TRBD2 covers 13 bases. The CDR3 spans 13 residues. The J segment lost 15 bases and the V segment lost 5 bases, leaving 7 bases of the junction unmatched. CDR1 is SGHTA and CDR2 is FQGNSA in the germline V gene. CDR3 loop: CASSPGLAGPLFF. CDR3 coding DNA: TGTGCCAGCAGCCCGGGACTAGCGGGGCCCCTGTTCTTC. Together with reference TRBV7-2 and TRBJ2-1, the CDR3 gives the full variable domain: GAGVSQSPSNKVTEKGKDVELRCDPISGHTALYWYRQSLGQGLEFLIYFQGNSAPDKSGLPSDRFSAERTGGSVSTLTIQRTQQEDSAVYLCASSPGLAGPLFFGPGTRLTVL.

This chain uses TRBV27 with TRBJ2-1; 10 positions agree with TRBD1. The germline CDR1 and CDR2 sequences are MNHEY and SMNVEV (reference sequence). With V trimmed by 5 bases and J by 5 bases, 6 bases remained unmatched. The length of the CDR3 is 15 residues. This chain's CDR3 is CASSPRTGGNNEQFF. CDR3 sequence (DNA): TGTGCCAGCAGTCCGCGGACAGGGGGAAACAATGAGCAGTTCTTC.

This clone was seen only once. This chain connects TRBV5-1 to TRBJ2-7, with D hard to call. Trimming pared 4 bases from V and 2 bases from J, leaving 10 bases between. This CDR3 contains 13 residues. Germline CDR1 SGHRS, CDR2 YFSETQ. The CDR3 loop reads CASSENWAYEQYF. DNA for the CDR3: TGCGCCAGCAGCGAGAATTGGGCCTACGAGCAGTACTTC. Supplemented by reference TRBV5-1 and TRBJ2-7, the full variable domain reads KAGVTQTPRYLIKTRGQQVTLSCSPISGHRSVSWYQQTPGQGLQFLFEYFSETQRNKGNFPGRFSGRQFSNSRSEMNVSTLELGDSALYLCASSENWAYEQYFGPGTRLTVT.

The CDR3 spells CAWSSTGGLGYTF. As DNA, the CDR3 is TGTGCCTGGAGCTCAACAGGGGGTCTTGGCTACACCTTC. This chain joins TRBV30 and TRBJ1-2; 8 positions agree with TRBD1. CDR1 is GTSNPN and CDR2 is SVGIG in the germline V gene (reference sequence). The ends lost 3 bases at V and 7 bases at J; junction bases unmatched: 7. This CDR3 is 13 amino acids long.

CDR3 nucleotide sequence: TGTGCCAGCACCCCAGGGTGGGTCGACGAGCAGTACTTC. Translation: CASTPGWVDEQYF. The genes are TRBV6-1 and TRBJ2-7, with D possibly matching TRBD1 (5 bases). Trimming removed 7 bases from V and 5 bases from J, with 15 bases in between. This CDR3 has 13 residues. CDR1 and CDR2 (germline): MNHNS, SASEGT.

This clone has only a few counts. CDR3 coding DNA: TGTGCCAGCAGCCCGACAGGGTCGGGCGTCAATGAGCAGTTCTTC. Amino acids: CASSPTGSGVNEQFF. The genes are TRBV7-3 and TRBJ2-1, with 7 bases fitting TRBD1. The length of the CDR3 is 15 residues. The V and J ends lost 5 bases and 6 bases, in that order; junction bases with no gene match: 10. Germline V gene lookup returns CDR1 SGHTA and CDR2 FQGTGA.